The next 32 T cell receptor beta chains were all read from a single sample in a study of Graves' ophthalmopathy and Graves' hyperthyroidism. RNA transcripts served as template for amplifying TCR beta CDR3 sequences. Amplification began with first-round RT-PCR using HTBI primers, then second-round multiplex PCR was performed. TCRdb reprocessed the multiplex PCR reads via MiXCR and lists one record per CDR3 protein. Of about 500,000 distinct CDR3 sequences in the sample, roughly 40% were seen once. The material sequenced was peripheral blood or thyroid tissue (not recorded which). The origin of the receptors is an adult man with Graves' hyperthyroidism.

This clonotype was picked up a small number of times. The chain joins TRBV7-9 to TRBJ2-5, with 7 bases identical to TRBD2. Trimming took 11 bases from V and 1 from J; bases not matched to a gene: 7. This CDR3 is 13 amino acids long. The germline gives CDR1 SEHNR, CDR2 FQNEAQ (reference sequence). DNA of the CDR3: TGTGCCTGGTCGACTAGCTCCCAAGAGACCCAGTACTTC. Encoded protein: CAWSTSSQETQYF.

This clonotype was counted between two and nine times. The chain couples TRBV20-1 to TRBJ1-2; D gene uncertain. V was cut by 0 bases and J by 3 bases, with 23 bases left in between. The CDR3 is 18 residues long. The germline gives CDR1 DFQATT, CDR2 SNEGSKA (reference sequence). As DNA, the CDR3 is TGCAGTGCTAGAGATCAGATGCGGGCTTGGGATCTTCACTATGGCTACACCTTC. Translation: CSARDQMRAWDLHYGYTF.

This clonotype showed up many times. The chain couples TRBV11-3 to TRBJ2-2; possibly TRBD2 for D (6 bases). CDR3 length equals 14 residues. The ends were cut back, 2 bases at V and 7 bases at J, with 11 bases in the middle. Germline V lookup: CDR1 SGHNT, CDR2 YENEEA. The CDR3 nucleotides are TGTGCCAGCAGCTTAAACAGCGGGTACGGGGAGCTGTTTTTT. This gives the protein CASSLNSGYGELFF.

J is TRBJ1-1 and V is TRBV12-3 or TRBV12-4; a possible D gene is TRBD1 (5 bases). V lost 7 bases and J lost 3, with 12 bases in between. CDR3 length: 13 residues. CDR3 in amino acids: CASKGREHTEAFF. Here the CDR3 DNA reads TGTGCCAGCAAAGGCAGGGAACACACTGAAGCTTTCTTT.

This clonotype turned up a few times. The gene calls are TRBV29-1 and TRBJ1-2; D may be TRBD1 (6 bases). This CDR3 is 15 amino acids long. Germline V CDR1 and CDR2: SQVTM, ANQGSEA. Trimming left V 0 bases short and J 2 bases short, with 13 bases between. The CDR3 bases are TGCAGCGTTGAAGATGGGGGCACCCCCAACTATGGCTACACCTTC. Translation gives CSVEDGGTPNYGYTF.

This chain links TRBV7-6 with TRBJ1-1; D perhaps matches TRBD1 (6 bases). Germline values: CDR1 SGHVS, CDR2 FNYEAQ. The CDR3 consists of 14 residues. The V gene lost 2 bases and the J gene lost 11 bases, with 18 bases spanning the gap. Here the CDR3 DNA reads TGTGCCAGCAGCTTACTGGGGGCTCAGCCCCTGGCTTTCTTT. This codes for CASSLLGAQPLAFF.

V and J are TRBV9 and TRBJ1-2; D is ambiguous. CDR1 and CDR2 (germline): SGDLS, YYNGEE. The CDR3 consists of 13 residues. V dropped 5 bases and J dropped 6 bases, with 14 bases sitting between them. The CDR3, as DNA: TGTGCCAGCAGGAGGAAAGGCGGGGATGGCTACACCTTC. As protein: CASRRKGGDGYTF.

The J gene is TRBJ2-7, the V gene TRBV11-2; D might be TRBD2 (5 bases). This CDR3 contains 14 residues. V was clipped by 5 bases and J by 0 bases, with 11 bases between them. Germline assignment: CDR1 SGHAT and CDR2 FQNNGV. The CDR3 region is CASSPGRDSYEQYF. CDR3 sequence (DNA): TGTGCCAGCAGCCCAGGACGGGACTCCTACGAGCAGTACTTC.

This clonotype was counted many times. This chain joins TRBV12-3 or TRBV12-4 and TRBJ2-7, with D uncertain. The CDR3 is made up of 15 amino acids. The V end was cut by 5 bases, the J end by 3 bases, with 17 bases between. DNA of the CDR3: TGTGCCAGCAGTGAGCGAAGCCCCGTTAGCTACGAGCAGTACTTC. It translates to CASSERSPVSYEQYF.

The chain links TRBV2 to TRBJ2-2; TRBD1 aligns across 7 bases. The trim removed 10 bases at V and 1 base at J, leaving 9 bases unmatched. This CDR3 has 15 residues. CDR1 and CDR2 (germline): SNHLY, FYNNEI. In nucleotides, the CDR3 is TGTGCCATCGACCTTTGGGACAGGAACACCGGGGAGCTGTTTTTT. Translated, it gives CAIDLWDRNTGELFF.

The rearrangement uses TRBV4-2 and TRBJ2-7; tentatively, D is TRBD2 (6 bases). Trimming took off 1 base at V and 3 bases at J, with 13 bases between the two ends. Germline V CDR1 and CDR2: LGHNA, YNFKEQ. The CDR3 spans 15 residues. The CDR3 DNA reads TGTGCCAGCAGCCAAGGGTTATGGGGGGACTACGAGCAGTACTTC. As protein: CASSQGLWGDYEQYF.

The V call is TRBV2, the J call TRBJ1-5; TRBD1 matches at 8 bases. Germline CDR1 SNHLY, CDR2 FYNNEI. Losses at the gene ends were 8 bases for V and 11 bases for J; bases not matched to a gene: 11. The CDR3 spans 13 residues. CDR3 sequence reads: CASWTGQYVTQHF. The CDR3 region has the DNA TGTGCCAGCTGGACAGGGCAATACGTGACCCAGCATTTT.

The chain joins TRBV7-2 to TRBJ2-2; possible D gene TRBD2, 5 bases. CDR1 SGHTA and CDR2 FQGNSA come from the germline V gene. This CDR3 has 17 amino acids. Trimming cost V 1 base and J 5 bases, with 17 bases left between them. CDR3 coding DNA: TGTGCCAGCAGCTTAGAGCCACTAGTTGGTCGGACCGGGGAGCTGTTTTTT. Protein sequence: CASSLEPLVGRTGELFF. The full variable domain, its missing parts supplied by reference TRBV7-2 and TRBJ2-2, is GAGVSQSPSNKVTEKGKDVELRCDPISGHTALYWYRQSLGQGLEFLIYFQGNSAPDKSGLPSDRFSAERTGGSVSTLTIQRTQQEDSAVYLCASSLEPLVGRTGELFFGEGSRLTVL.

Comment on this clonotype: This may stem from a read error, because a much larger clone lies one nucleotide away. The chain links TRBV12-3 or TRBV12-4 to TRBJ1-1; D is possibly TRBD1 (5 bases). Trimming pared 3 bases from V and 0 bases from J, leaving 11 bases between. This CDR3 region has 15 residues. The CDR3: CASSFNGGLNTEAFF. CDR3 DNA sequence: TGTGCCAGCAGTTTCAACGGGGGATTGAACACTGAAGCTTTCTTT.

Concerning this clonotype: This CDR3 fails to terminate in the conserved phenylalanine or tryptophan, so it likely reflects a read error. It is unclear where the CDR3 begins or ends on the DNA, so no DNA is shown, and the CDR3 is as TCRdb lists it. The rearrangement uses TRBV28 and TRBJ2-6; TRBD1 reflects the table's D call only, with no check against the DNA. The CDR3 adds up to 9 amino acids, both ends counted. Germline assignment: CDR1 MDHEN and CDR2 SYDVKM. CDR3 loop: CASRGTGDA.

This clonotype has a count of ten or more. This chain links TRBV5-6 with TRBJ1-2, with 8 bases fitting TRBD1. CDR3 size: 15 residues. The germline gives CDR1 SGHDT, CDR2 YYEEEE. V lost 0 bases, J lost 4 bases, and 5 bases stayed unmatched. DNA for the CDR3: TGTGCCAGCAGCTTGGGACAGGGGATATTCTATGGCTACACCTTC. Protein: CASSLGQGIFYGYTF.

The rearrangement uses TRBV24-1 and TRBJ2-5; 9 bases map to TRBD1. CDR3 length: 14 amino acids. Germline loops: CDR1 KGHDR, CDR2 SFDVKD. Trimming removed 2 bases from V and 3 bases from J; junction bases left unmatched: 0. The CDR3 DNA reads TGTGCCACCAGTGATTGGGACAGGGAAGAGACCCAGTACTTC. Translated: CATSDWDREETQYF.

This clonotype turned up a few times. The rearrangement links TRBV3-1 to TRBJ1-5; tentative D call: TRBD1 (5 bases). Trimming removed 2 bases from V and 4 bases from J, with 6 bases in between. Germline loops: CDR1 LGHDT, CDR2 YNNKEL (reference sequence). CDR3 length: 13 amino acids. CDR3 sequence reads: CASSQRTNQPQHF. CDR3 nucleotide sequence: TGTGCCAGCAGCCAAAGGACAAATCAGCCCCAGCATTTT.

This clonotype was counted at least ten times. This chain links TRBV7-8 with TRBJ2-2, with 9 bases lining up with TRBD2. V shed 1 base, J shed 0 bases, and the junction held 0 bases outside the gene matches. The CDR3 runs 16 residues. Germline CDR1 and CDR2: SGHVS and FQNEAQ. CDR3 coding DNA: TGTGCCAGCAGCTTAGGACTAGCGGCGAACACCGGGGAGCTGTTTTTT. This codes for CASSLGLAANTGELFF.

This clonotype was detected many times. The chain joins TRBV13 to TRBJ1-1, with 7 bases aligning to TRBD1. Germline V gene sequence: CDR1 PRHDT, CDR2 FYEKMQ (reference sequence). This CDR3 comprises 13 residues. The ends lost 4 bases at V and 5 bases at J; junction bases unmatched: 4. CDR3 amino acids: CASSSGGLTEAFF. CDR3 bases: TGTGCCAGCAGCTCAGGGGGATTAACTGAAGCTTTCTTT.

This clonotype was counted a few times. The chain employs TRBV12-3 or TRBV12-4 and TRBJ2-5, with 9 bases matching TRBD1. The V and J ends lost 7 bases and 5 bases, in that order; junction bases with no gene match: 11. The CDR3 consists of 15 residues. CDR3 region: CASNLGQGRGETQYF. Here the CDR3 DNA reads TGTGCCAGCAACCTAGGACAGGGGCGGGGGGAGACCCAGTACTTC.

This clonotype was observed at least ten times. The CDR3 region is CASSIGQKLSGNTIYF. The CDR3 DNA reads TGTGCCAGCAGTATAGGACAGAAGCTCTCTGGAAACACCATATATTTT. The genes are TRBV2 and TRBJ1-3, with a weak D call TRBD1 (6 bases). This CDR3 region has 16 residues. Trimming left V 5 bases short and J 0 bases short, with 14 bases between. The germline V gene encodes CDR1 SNHLY and CDR2 FYNNEI.

This chain connects TRBV7-6 to TRBJ2-1; TRBD2 matches 11 bases. The CDR3 covers 19 residues. V dropped 1 base and J dropped 0; count of bases not matched to a gene: 8. Germline-derived CDR1 and CDR2 are SGHVS and FNYEAQ. As DNA, the CDR3 is TGTGCCAGCAGCTTAGTCGCTAGCGGGGGGTTCCTCTCCTACAATGAGCAGTTCTTC. Protein product: CASSLVASGGFLSYNEQFF.

The table lists this clonotype with many counts. The chain couples TRBV6-5 to TRBJ2-6; D possibly uses TRBD1 or TRBD2 (5 bases each). The CDR3 covers 14 residues. V shed 7 bases and J shed 10 bases, with 17 bases lying between them. Germline lookup yields CDR1 MNHEY and CDR2 SVGAGI. CDR3 amino acids: CASTTRGRVNVLTF. The CDR3 bases are TGTGCCAGCACCACGAGGGGAAGGGTGAACGTCCTGACTTTC.

The chain joins TRBV7-9 to TRBJ2-7; 10 bases map to TRBD1. Trimming removed 5 bases from V and 6 bases from J; junction bases left unmatched: 7. Per germline, CDR1 SEHNR and CDR2 FQNEAQ (reference sequence). The CDR3 consists of 14 residues. The DNA of the CDR3 is TGTGCCAGCAGCGCCGACAGGGGGCTATCCGAGCAGTACTTC. Its translation: CASSADRGLSEQYF. Full variable domain (remainder filled in from reference TRBV7-9 and TRBJ2-7): DTGVSQNPRHKITKRGQNVTFRCDPISEHNRLYWYRQTLGQGPEFLTYFQNEAQLEKSRLLSDRFSAERPKGSFSTLEIQRTEQGDSAMYLCASSADRGLSEQYFGPGTRLTVT.

The chain recombines TRBV19 with TRBJ1-1; D not resolved. This CDR3 is 13 amino acids long. Germline V lookup: CDR1 LNHDA, CDR2 SQIVND (reference sequence). V was clipped by 5 bases and J by 8 bases, with 15 bases between them. The CDR3 protein is CASSRNGGREAFF. Here the CDR3 DNA reads TGTGCCAGTAGTCGAAACGGAGGAAGAGAAGCTTTCTTT.

The rearrangement uses TRBV19 and TRBJ1-1; no definite D call. V lost 8 bases to trimming and J lost 1 base, with 11 bases between them. The CDR3 length is 13 residues. Germline assignment: CDR1 LNHDA and CDR2 SQIVND (reference sequence). The CDR3 DNA reads as TGTGCCAGTGGCCCTCGGACGAACACTGAAGCTTTCTTT. This encodes CASGPRTNTEAFF.

This clonotype showed up many times. The chain uses TRBV10-3 and TRBJ1-1, with D uncertain. V lost 3 bases and J 5 bases, leaving 4 bases between the germline ends. The CDR3 length is 11 residues. Germline lookup yields CDR1 ENHRY and CDR2 SYGVKD. The CDR3 sequence is CAISEGTEAFF. CDR3 coding DNA: TGTGCCATCAGTGAAGGGACTGAAGCTTTCTTT.

This clonotype was counted between two and nine times. The conserved phenylalanine or tryptophan is not found at the CDR3 terminus, so this likely reflects a read error. Because the CDR3's place on the DNA is in doubt, the DNA is left out and the CDR3 is given as listed by TCRdb. V gene TRBV7-9 combines with J gene TRBJ2-2; the table calls TRBD1, which could not be checked here. Germline V gives CDR1 SEHNR, CDR2 FQNEAQ (reference sequence). From its first to its last residue, the CDR3 has 8 amino acids. The CDR3 protein is CASSGTGV.

Regarding this clonotype: Since a much larger clone is just one base distant, this may be a read error. The chain is built from TRBV12-3 or TRBV12-4 and TRBJ2-5; 8 bases are shared with TRBD1. The CDR3 contains 15 residues. After removal of 5 bases from V and 0 bases from J, the junction contained 5 bases not matched to a gene. The CDR3 nucleotides are TGTGCCAGCAGTGCCGGGACAGGATACCAAGAGACCCAGTACTTC. It encodes CASSAGTGYQETQYF.

This clonotype was found many times. J is TRBJ1-2 and V is TRBV29-1, with 7 bases identical to TRBD1. The CDR3 covers 13 residues. V gave up 5 bases and J gave up 0 bases; unmatched junction bases: 3. The V gene's germline CDR1 is SQVTM and CDR2 ANQGSEA. The CDR3 DNA is TGCAGCGTTCAGGACAGGACTAACTATGGCTACACCTTC. Translating it yields CSVQDRTNYGYTF.

This clonotype was detected only once. The genes are TRBV7-6 and TRBJ1-5; possible D gene TRBD1, 6 bases. V was shortened by 5 bases and J by 0 bases, with 17 bases between the two germline ends. Germline loops: CDR1 SGHVS, CDR2 FNYEAQ. The CDR3 totals 17 residues. The CDR3 is CASSLSTGTSSNQPQHF. In DNA form, the CDR3 reads TGTGCCAGCAGCCTAAGCACCGGGACATCTAGCAATCAGCCCCAGCATTTT.